This T cell receptor (beta chain) was recovered during a study of early T cells in non-severe SARS-CoV-2 infection. Study overall: Unpaired chains resulted from sequencing bulk RNA of unsorted whole blood. Study-wide results and caveats: VDJdb-based annotation leaned toward anti-spike CD8 responses and missed private and CD4 specificities.

This clonotype was counted only a few times. Antigen: not known. Individual cDNA molecules each received unique molecular identifiers attached to them. From the 5' RACE reads, TCRdb called clonotypes with MiXCR, one entry per CDR3 protein. The sample contains 65,000 to 90,000 distinct CDR3 sequences, around 10% of which appear only once. The sample consisted of whole blood. The TCR comes from an adult who was a healthcare worker with PCR-confirmed SARS-CoV-2 infection or an uninfected control (not recorded which).

CDR3 nucleotides: TGTGCCAGCAGCCATGGGAGACAAAAAAATCAGCCCCAGCATTTT. Amino acids: CASSHGRQKNQPQHF. The V gene is TRBV3-1, the J gene TRBJ1-5; D is ambiguous. Germline V gene lookup returns CDR1 LGHDT and CDR2 YNNKEL (reference sequence). V dropped 3 bases and J dropped 4 bases, with 13 bases sitting between them. The CDR3 spans 15 residues.